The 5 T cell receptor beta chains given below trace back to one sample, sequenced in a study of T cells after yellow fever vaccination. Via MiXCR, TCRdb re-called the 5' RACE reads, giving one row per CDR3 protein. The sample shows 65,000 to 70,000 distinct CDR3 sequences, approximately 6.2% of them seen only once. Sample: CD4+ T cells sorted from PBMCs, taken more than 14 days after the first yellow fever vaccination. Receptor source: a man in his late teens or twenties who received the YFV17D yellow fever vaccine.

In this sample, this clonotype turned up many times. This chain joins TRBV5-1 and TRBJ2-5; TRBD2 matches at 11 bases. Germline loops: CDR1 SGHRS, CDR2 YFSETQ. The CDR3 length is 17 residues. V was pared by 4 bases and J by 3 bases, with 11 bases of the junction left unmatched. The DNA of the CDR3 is TGCGCCAGCAGCGCCTCCCTCAGACTAGCGGGGAAAGAGACCCAGTACTTC. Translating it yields CASSASLRLAGKETQYF.

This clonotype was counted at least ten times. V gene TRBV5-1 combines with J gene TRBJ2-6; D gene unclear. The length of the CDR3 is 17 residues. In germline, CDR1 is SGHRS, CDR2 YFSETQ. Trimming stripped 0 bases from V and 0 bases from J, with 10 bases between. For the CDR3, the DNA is TGCGCCAGCAGCTTGGGCTTGGGGTTCTCTGGGGCCAACGTCCTGACTTTC. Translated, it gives CASSLGLGFSGANVLTF.

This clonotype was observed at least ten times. The CDR3 here is CASSKPGQQGPNNEQFF. DNA of the CDR3: TGTGCCAGCAGCAAACCCGGACAGCAAGGACCCAACAATGAGCAGTTCTTC. The chain employs TRBV7-6 and TRBJ2-1; D possibly corresponds to TRBD1 (6 bases). Germline V gene sequence: CDR1 SGHVS, CDR2 FNYEAQ. V was pared by 5 bases and J by 5 bases, with 22 bases between. The CDR3 is 17 amino acids.

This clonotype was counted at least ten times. CDR3 sequence: CASSPDGNTEAFF. In nucleotides, the CDR3 is TGCGCCAGCAGTCCGGACGGGAACACTGAAGCTTTCTTT. V and J are TRBV5-1 and TRBJ1-1; D gene unclear. The CDR3 is made up of 13 amino acids. Trimming cost V 5 bases and J 1 base, with 9 bases left between them. Germline V gene lookup returns CDR1 SGHRS and CDR2 YFSETQ.

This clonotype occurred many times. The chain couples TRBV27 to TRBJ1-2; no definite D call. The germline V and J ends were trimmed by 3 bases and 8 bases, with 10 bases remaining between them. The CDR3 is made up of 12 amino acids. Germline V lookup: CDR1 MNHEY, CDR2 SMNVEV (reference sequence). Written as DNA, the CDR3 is TGTGCCAGCAGTTTGTTGGGCGGGGGCTACACCTTC. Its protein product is CASSLLGGGYTF.